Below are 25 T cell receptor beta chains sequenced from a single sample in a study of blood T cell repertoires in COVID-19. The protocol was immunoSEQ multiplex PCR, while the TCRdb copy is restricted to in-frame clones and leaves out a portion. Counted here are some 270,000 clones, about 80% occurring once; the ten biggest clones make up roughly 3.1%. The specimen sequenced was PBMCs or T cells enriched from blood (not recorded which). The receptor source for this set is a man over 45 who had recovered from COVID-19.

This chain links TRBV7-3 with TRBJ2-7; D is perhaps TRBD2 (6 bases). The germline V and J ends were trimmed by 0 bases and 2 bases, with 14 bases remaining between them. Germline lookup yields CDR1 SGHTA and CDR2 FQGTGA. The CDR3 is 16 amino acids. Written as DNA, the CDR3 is TGTGCCAGCAGCTTAACAGGTAGCGGTCAAGCCTACGAGCAGTACTTC. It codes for CASSLTGSGQAYEQYF.

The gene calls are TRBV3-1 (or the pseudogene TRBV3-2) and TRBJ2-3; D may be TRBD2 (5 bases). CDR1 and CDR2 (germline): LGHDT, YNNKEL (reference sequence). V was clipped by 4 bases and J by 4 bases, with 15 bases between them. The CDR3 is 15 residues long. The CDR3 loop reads CASSLQPAGADTQYF. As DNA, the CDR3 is TGTGCCAGCAGCCTACAACCCGCGGGCGCAGATACGCAGTATTTT.

The CDR3 DNA sequence: TGTGCCAGCAGCCCCGAGTCCGGGCCAGGGCGTGGCTACACCTTC. It codes for CASSPESGPGRGYTF. The rearrangement joins TRBV7-9 to TRBJ1-2; possible D gene TRBD1, 5 bases. This CDR3 spans 15 amino acids. The germline V and J ends were trimmed by 5 bases and 7 bases, with 20 bases remaining between them. CDR1 and CDR2 from the germline V gene are SEHNR and FQNEAQ (reference sequence).

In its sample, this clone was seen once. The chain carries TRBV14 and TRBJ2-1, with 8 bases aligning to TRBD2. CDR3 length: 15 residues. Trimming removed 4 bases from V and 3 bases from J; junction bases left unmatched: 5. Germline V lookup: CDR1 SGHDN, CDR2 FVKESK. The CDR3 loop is CASSPGLGFYNEQFF. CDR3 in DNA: TGTGCCAGCAGCCCGGGACTAGGGTTCTACAATGAGCAGTTCTTC.

The CDR3 sequence: CASSRTEGWGTEAFF. The CDR3 bases are TGCGCCAGCAGCAGGACGGAGGGTTGGGGCACTGAAGCTTTCTTT. The chain joins TRBV5-1 to TRBJ1-1; unclear D gene. The germline V gene has CDR1 SGHRS and CDR2 YFSETQ. V gave up 4 bases and J gave up 4 bases, with 17 bases separating them. The CDR3 has 15 residues. The full variable domain, with the rest looked up from reference TRBV5-1 and TRBJ1-1, is KAGVTQTPRYLIKTRGQQVTLSCSPISGHRSVSWYQQTPGQGLQFLFEYFSETQRNKGNFPGRFSGRQFSNSRSEMNVSTLELGDSALYLCASSRTEGWGTEAFFGQGTRLTVV.

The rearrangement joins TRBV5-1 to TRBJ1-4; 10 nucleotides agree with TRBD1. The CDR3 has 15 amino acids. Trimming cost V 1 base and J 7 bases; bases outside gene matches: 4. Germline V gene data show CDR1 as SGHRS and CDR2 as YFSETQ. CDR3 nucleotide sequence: TGCGCCAGCAGCTTGATAGGGACAGGGGCTGAAAAACTGTTTTTT. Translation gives CASSLIGTGAEKLFF. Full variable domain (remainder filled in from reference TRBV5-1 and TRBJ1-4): KAGVTQTPRYLIKTRGQQVTLSCSPISGHRSVSWYQQTPGQGLQFLFEYFSETQRNKGNFPGRFSGRQFSNSRSEMNVSTLELGDSALYLCASSLIGTGAEKLFFGSGTQLSVL.

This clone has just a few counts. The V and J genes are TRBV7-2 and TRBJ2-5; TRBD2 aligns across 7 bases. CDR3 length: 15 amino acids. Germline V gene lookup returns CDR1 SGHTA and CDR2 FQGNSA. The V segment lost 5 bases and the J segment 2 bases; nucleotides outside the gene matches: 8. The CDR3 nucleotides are TGTGCCAGCAGCCAAACAGCAGCGGGGCAAGAGACCCAGTACTTC. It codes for CASSQTAAGQETQYF.

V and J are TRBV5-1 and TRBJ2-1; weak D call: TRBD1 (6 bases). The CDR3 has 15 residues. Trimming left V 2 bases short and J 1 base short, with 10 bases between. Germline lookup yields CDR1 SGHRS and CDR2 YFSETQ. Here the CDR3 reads CASSFGQNSYNEQFF. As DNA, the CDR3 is TGCGCCAGCAGCTTCGGACAGAATTCCTACAATGAGCAGTTCTTC. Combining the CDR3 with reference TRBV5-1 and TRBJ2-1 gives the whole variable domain KAGVTQTPRYLIKTRGQQVTLSCSPISGHRSVSWYQQTPGQGLQFLFEYFSETQRNKGNFPGRFSGRQFSNSRSEMNVSTLELGDSALYLCASSFGQNSYNEQFFGPGTRLTVL.

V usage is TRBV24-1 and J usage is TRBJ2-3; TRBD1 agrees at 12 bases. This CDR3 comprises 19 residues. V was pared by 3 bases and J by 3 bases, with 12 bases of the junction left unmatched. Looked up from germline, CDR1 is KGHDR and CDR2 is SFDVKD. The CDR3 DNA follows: TGTGCCACCAGTGATACGCCGGGACAGGGGGCAGCAGGAACAGATACGCAGTATTTT. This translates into CATSDTPGQGAAGTDTQYF.

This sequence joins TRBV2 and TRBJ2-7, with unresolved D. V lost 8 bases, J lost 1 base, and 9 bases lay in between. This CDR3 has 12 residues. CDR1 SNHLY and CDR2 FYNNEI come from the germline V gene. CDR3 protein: CASQVQSYEQYF. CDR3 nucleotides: TGTGCCAGCCAGGTCCAGTCCTACGAGCAGTACTTC.

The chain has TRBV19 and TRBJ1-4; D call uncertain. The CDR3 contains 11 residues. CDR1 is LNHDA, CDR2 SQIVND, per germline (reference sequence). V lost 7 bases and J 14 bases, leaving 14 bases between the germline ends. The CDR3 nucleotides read TGTGCCAGTACGCCGGGGAACCACCTGTTTTTT. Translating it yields CASTPGNHLFF.

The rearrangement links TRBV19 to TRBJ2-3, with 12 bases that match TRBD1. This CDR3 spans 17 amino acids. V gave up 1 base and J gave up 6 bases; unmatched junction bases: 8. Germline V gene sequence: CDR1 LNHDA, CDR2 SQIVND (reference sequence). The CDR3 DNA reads TGTGCCAGTAGTATAGGTGGGGGACAGGGGGCTTCCGATACGCAGTATTTT. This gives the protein CASSIGGGQGASDTQYF.

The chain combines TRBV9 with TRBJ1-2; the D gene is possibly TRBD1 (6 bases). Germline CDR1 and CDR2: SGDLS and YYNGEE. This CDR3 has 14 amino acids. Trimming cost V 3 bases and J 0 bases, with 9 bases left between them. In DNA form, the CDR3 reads TGTGCCAGCAGCGGGACAGTTCCTAACTATGGCTACACCTTC. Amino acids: CASSGTVPNYGYTF.

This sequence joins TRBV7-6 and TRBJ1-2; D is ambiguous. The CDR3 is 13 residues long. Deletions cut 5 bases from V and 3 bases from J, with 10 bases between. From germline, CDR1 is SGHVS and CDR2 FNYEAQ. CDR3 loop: CASSPRGDYGYTF. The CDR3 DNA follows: TGTGCCAGCAGCCCACGAGGAGACTATGGCTACACCTTC.

DNA for the CDR3: TGTGCCAGCAGTAGGGGACAGGGAGCCTACAATGAGCAGTTCTTC. This sequence encodes CASSRGQGAYNEQFF. The chain recombines TRBV2 with TRBJ2-1; 9 bases align to TRBD1. J was trimmed by 2 bases and V by 5 bases; bases with no gene match: 4. The V gene's germline CDR1 is SNHLY and CDR2 FYNNEI. This CDR3 comprises 15 residues.

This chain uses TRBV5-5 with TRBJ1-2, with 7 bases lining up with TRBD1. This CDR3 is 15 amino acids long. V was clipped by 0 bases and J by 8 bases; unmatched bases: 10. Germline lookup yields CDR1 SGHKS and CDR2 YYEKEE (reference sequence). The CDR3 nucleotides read TGTGCCAGCAGCTTGGACTCTCGGACAGGCGGGGGCTACACCTTC. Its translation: CASSLDSRTGGGYTF. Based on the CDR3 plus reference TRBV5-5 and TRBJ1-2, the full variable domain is DAGVTQSPTHLIKTRGQQVTLRCSPISGHKSVSWYQQVLGQGPQFIFQYYEKEERGRGNFPDRFSARQFPNYSSELNVNALLLGDSALYLCASSLDSRTGGGYTFGSGTRLTVV.

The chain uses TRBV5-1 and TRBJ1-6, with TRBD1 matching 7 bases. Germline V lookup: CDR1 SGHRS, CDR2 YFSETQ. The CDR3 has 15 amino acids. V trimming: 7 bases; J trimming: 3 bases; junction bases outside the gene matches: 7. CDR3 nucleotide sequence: TGCGCCAGCTCCACCGGGACAGTCTATAATTCACCCCTCCACTTT. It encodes CASSTGTVYNSPLHF.

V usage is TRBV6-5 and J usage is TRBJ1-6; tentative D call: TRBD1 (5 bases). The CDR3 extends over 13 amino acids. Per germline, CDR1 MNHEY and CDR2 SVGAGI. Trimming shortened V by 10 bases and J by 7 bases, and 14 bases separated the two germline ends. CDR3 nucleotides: TGTGCCATCGAGGGACTAGCAAATTCACCCCTCCACTTT. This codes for CAIEGLANSPLHF.

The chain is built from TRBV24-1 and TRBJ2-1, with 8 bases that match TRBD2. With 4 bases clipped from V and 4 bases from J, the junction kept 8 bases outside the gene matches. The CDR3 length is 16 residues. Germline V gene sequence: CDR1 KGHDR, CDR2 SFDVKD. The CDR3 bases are TGTGCCACCAGTGACACCGGGACTAGTACGTACAATGAGCAGTTCTTC. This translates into CATSDTGTSTYNEQFF.

The CDR3 reads CASRAAGGPSYEQYF. The CDR3, as DNA: TGTGCCAGCAGGGCAGCGGGAGGCCCCTCCTACGAGCAGTACTTC. This chain connects TRBV28 to TRBJ2-7; 9 nucleotides align to TRBD2. Looked up from germline, CDR1 is MDHEN and CDR2 is SYDVKM. V shed 6 bases, J shed 0 bases, and the junction held 6 bases outside the gene matches. This CDR3 spans 15 amino acids.

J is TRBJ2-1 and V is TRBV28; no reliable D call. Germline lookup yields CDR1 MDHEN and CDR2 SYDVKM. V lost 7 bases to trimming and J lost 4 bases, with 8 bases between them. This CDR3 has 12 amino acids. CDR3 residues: CASMTGYNEQFF. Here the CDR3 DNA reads TGTGCCAGCATGACGGGTTACAATGAGCAGTTCTTC.

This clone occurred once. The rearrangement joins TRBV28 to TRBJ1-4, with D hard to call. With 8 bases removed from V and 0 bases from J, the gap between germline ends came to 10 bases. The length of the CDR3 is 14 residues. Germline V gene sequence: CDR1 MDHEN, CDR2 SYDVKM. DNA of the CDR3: TGTGCCAGCTCCCTTAGCCCAACTAATGAAAAACTGTTTTTT. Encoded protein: CASSLSPTNEKLFF.

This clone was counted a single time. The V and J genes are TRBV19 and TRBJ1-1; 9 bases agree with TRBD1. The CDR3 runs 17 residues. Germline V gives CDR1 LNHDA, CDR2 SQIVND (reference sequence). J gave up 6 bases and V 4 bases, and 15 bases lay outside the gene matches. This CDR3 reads CASSTSPPGQGRSEAFF. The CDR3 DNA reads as TGTGCCAGTAGTACTTCGCCCCCGGGACAGGGTAGGTCTGAAGCTTTCTTT.

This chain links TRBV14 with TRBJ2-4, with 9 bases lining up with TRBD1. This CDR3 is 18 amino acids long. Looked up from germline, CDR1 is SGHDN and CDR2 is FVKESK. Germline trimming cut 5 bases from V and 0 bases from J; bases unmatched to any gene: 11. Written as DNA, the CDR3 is TGTGCCAGCAGCTCCCTCCCGGGACAGGGAGTAGCCAAAAACATTCAGTACTTC. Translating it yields CASSSLPGQGVAKNIQYF. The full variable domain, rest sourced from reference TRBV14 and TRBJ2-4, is EAGVTQFPSHSVIEKGQTVTLRCDPISGHDNLYWYRRVMGKEIKFLLHFVKESKQDESGMPNNRFLAERTGGTYSTLKVQPAELEDSGVYFCASSSLPGQGVAKNIQYFGAGTRLSVL.

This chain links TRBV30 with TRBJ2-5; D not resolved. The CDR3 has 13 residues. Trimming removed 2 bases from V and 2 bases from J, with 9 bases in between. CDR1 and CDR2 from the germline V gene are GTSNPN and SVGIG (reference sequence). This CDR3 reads CAWSLNYQETQYF. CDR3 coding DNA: TGTGCCTGGAGTCTCAACTATCAAGAGACCCAGTACTTC.